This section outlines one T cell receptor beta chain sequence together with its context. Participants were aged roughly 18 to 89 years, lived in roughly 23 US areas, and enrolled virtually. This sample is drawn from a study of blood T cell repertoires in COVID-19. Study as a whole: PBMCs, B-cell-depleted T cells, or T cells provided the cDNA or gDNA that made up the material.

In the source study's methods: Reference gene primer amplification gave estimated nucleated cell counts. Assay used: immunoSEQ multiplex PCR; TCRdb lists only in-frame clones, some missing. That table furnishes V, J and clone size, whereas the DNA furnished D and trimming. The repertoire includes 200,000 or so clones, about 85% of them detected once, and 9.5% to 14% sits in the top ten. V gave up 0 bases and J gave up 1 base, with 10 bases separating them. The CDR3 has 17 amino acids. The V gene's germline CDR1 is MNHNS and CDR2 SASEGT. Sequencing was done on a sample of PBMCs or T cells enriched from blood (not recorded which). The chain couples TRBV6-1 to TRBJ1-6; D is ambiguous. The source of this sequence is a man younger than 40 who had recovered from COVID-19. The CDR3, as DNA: TGTGCCAGCAGTGAAGCGGAGGGCTGGTCCTATAATTCACCCCTCCACTTT. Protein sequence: CASSEAEGWSYNSPLHF.